Included here is one TCR beta chain sequence, with context. Its antigen remains unidentified. The germline V gene has CDR1 KGHSH and CDR2 LQKENI. The CDR3 extends over 14 amino acids. V lost 2 bases, J lost 3 bases, and 11 bases lay in between. This entry belongs to a study of T-cell memory formation after mild COVID-19. At the level of the study: TCR clusters were largely donor specific. Overall study findings and caveats: For contracting clones, CD4+ ones sat mainly in CM and EM, CD8+ in EMRA. Memory sampled before infection contained some responding clones, suggesting cross-reactive memory joined.

Constant-segment primers were used for 5'RACE, and the resulting TCR alpha and TCR beta cDNA libraries carried sample barcodes and UMIs. TCRdb re-called the 5' RACE reads with MiXCR, one entry per CDR3 protein. Among under 450,000 distinct CDR3 sequences, approximately 14% were seen once, and the ten largest hold around a fifth. The chain couples TRBV18 to TRBJ2-7; no reliable D call. The clonotype was recovered from a man between 18 and 29 years old who had mild COVID-19 (a few samples of this study predate the infection). Cell type and time point are not known. The material sequenced was PBMCs or a T cell subset sorted from them (not recorded which). CDR3: CASSPGRSRYEQYF. The CDR3 nucleotides are TGTGCCAGCTCACCAGGTCGAAGCCGCTACGAGCAGTACTTC.